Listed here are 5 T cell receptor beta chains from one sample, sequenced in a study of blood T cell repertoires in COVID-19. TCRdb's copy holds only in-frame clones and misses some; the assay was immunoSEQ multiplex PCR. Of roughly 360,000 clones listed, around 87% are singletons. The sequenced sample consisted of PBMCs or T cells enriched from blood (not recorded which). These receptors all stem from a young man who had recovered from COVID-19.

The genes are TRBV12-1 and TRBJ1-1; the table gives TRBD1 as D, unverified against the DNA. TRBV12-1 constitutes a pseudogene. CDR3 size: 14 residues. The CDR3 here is CASSTRGRWTEAFF. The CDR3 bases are TGTGCCAGCAGCACGAGGGGGCGGTGGACTGAAGCTTTCTTT.

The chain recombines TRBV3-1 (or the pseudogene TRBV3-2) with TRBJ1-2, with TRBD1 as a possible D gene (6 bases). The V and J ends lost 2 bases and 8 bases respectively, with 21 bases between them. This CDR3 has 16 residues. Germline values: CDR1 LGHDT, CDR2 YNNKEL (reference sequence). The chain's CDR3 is CASSQKQWDTSGGYTF. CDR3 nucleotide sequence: TGTGCCAGCAGCCAAAAACAATGGGACACTAGTGGCGGCTACACCTTC.

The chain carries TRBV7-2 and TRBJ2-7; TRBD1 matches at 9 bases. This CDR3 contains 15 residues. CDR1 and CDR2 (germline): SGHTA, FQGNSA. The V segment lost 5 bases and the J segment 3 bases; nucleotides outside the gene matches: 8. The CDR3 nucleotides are TGTGCCAGCAGCCCCCGGGACAGGGAAGACTACGAGCAGTACTTC. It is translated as CASSPRDREDYEQYF.

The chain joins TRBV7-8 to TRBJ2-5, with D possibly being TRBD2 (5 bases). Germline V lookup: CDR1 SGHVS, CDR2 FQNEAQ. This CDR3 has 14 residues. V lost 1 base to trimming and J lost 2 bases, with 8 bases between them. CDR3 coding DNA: TGTGCCAGCAGCTTAGGAGGACTTCAAGAGACCCAGTACTTC. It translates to CASSLGGLQETQYF.

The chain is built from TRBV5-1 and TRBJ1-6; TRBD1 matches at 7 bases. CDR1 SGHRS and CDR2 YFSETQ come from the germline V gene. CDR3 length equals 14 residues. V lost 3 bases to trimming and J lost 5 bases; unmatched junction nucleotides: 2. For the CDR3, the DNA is TGCGCCAGCAGCTCGGGGACAGATAATTCACCCCTCCACTTT. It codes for CASSSGTDNSPLHF.